The present TCR beta chain was sequenced within a study of Graves' ophthalmopathy and Graves' hyperthyroidism. Study findings and constraints: Thyroid clonotypes that were expanded above 0.001 frequency mostly also appeared in blood.

This clonotype came up many times. What it recognizes is unknown. The authors used Ficoll-Paque density gradient centrifugation to separate PBMCs. The input was around 9.9 ml of fresh peripheral blood. From RNA, the CDR3 regions of TCR beta chains were amplified and sequenced. An opening RT-PCR round employed HTBI primers and preceded a second-round multiplex PCR. TCRdb re-called the multiplex PCR reads through MiXCR, storing one row per CDR3 protein. The sample records about 740,000 distinct CDR3 sequences, roughly 40% being singletons. Sequenced input: peripheral blood. The clonotype comes from an adult man with Graves' ophthalmopathy.

CDR3 residues: CASSLSTAATYGYTF. The DNA for the CDR3 is TGTGCCAGCAGCTTAAGTACGGCGGCGACGTATGGCTACACCTTC. The gene calls are TRBV7-9 and TRBJ1-2; unclear D gene. CDR1 and CDR2 (germline): SEHNR, FQNEAQ (reference sequence). The CDR3 sequence is 15 residues long. Trimming pared 2 bases from V and 5 bases from J, leaving 15 bases between.